This TCR beta chain was identified during a study of blood T cells in healthy people across ages. Study-level results: TCR beta diversity correlated strongly with naive T cell percentage.

Germline trimming cut 1 base from V and 3 bases from J; bases unmatched to any gene: 11. The CDR3 consists of 18 residues. CDR1 SGHRS and CDR2 YFSETQ come from the germline V gene. A second PCR, run for roughly 7 to 12 cycles, used a sample-barcoded 5' primer plus a J-beta primer mix. TCRdb reanalysed the 5' RACE reads using MiXCR and keeps one entry per CDR3 protein. Of 2 million or so distinct CDR3 sequences listed, 40% to 55% are singletons. A note on this clonotype: Its matching antigen is unknown.

The TCR sequence derives from a woman aged 40 to 50 in good health. Sequencing was done on a sample of blood. V is TRBV5-1 and J is TRBJ2-3; 10 bases match TRBD2. The CDR3 here is CASSLTPRAGGATDTQYF. For the CDR3, the DNA is TGCGCCAGCAGCTTGACTCCCCGAGCGGGGGGGGCGACAGATACGCAGTATTTT.